Listed here is a single T cell receptor (beta chain). Antigen unknown. Profiled with immunoSEQ multiplex PCR; TCRdb holds only in-frame clones, not every one. The data show just over 95,000 clones, with nearly 90% seen just once and roughly 0.16% held by the top ten. The data stem from a study of OX40 agonist ivuxolimab in advanced cancers. Turning to the study itself: Enrolled patients in dose escalation had cancers that were hepatocellular carcinoma, melanoma, renal cell or head and neck cancer. Broader study findings: Clonal expansion from baseline to week 6 occurred in both CD4+ and CD8+ T cells.

At cycle 4 day 1, cycle 7 day 1, and baseline, blood was sampled. The receptor comes from an adult with an advanced solid tumor such as melanoma, head and neck, liver or kidney cancer. The source material was CD4+ or CD8+ T cells sorted from blood, sampled in a trial of the OX40 agonist ivuxolimab.

The CDR3 DNA reads as TGTGCCAGCAGCTTATTGGCAGGGGGTCCAAGCAATCAGCCCCAGCATTTT. Amino acid sequence: CASSLLAGGPSNQPQHF. J is TRBJ1-5 and V is TRBV7-2; 7 bases fit TRBD1. The V gene's germline CDR1 is SGHTA and CDR2 FQGNSA. The V segment lost 2 bases and the J segment 1 base; nucleotides outside the gene matches: 8. This CDR3 spans 17 amino acids. Based on the CDR3 plus reference TRBV7-2 and TRBJ1-5, the full variable domain is GAGVSQSPSNKVTEKGKDVELRCDPISGHTALYWYRQSLGQGLEFLIYFQGNSAPDKSGLPSDRFSAERTGGSVSTLTIQRTQQEDSAVYLCASSLLAGGPSNQPQHFGDGTRLSIL.